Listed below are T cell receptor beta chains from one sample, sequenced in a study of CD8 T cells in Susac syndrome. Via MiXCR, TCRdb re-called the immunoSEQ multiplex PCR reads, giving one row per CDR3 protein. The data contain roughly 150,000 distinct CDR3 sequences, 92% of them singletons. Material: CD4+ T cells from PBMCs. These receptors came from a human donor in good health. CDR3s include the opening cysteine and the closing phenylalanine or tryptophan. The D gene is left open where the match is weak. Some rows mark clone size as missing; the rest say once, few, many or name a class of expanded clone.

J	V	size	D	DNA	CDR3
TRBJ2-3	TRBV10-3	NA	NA	TGTGCCATCAGGGACCGCGCAGATACGCAGTATTTT	CAIRDRADTQYF
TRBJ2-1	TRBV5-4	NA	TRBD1	TGTGCCAGCAGCTTGGCGGGAACAGGGGGCTCCTACAATGAGCAGTTCTTC	CASSLAGTGGSYNEQFF
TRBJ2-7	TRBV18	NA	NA	TGTGCCAGCTCGCCCTTGTCTTTTGGGAGCCACGAGCAGTACTTC	CASSPLSFGSHEQYF
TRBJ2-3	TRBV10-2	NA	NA	TGCGCCAGCACTGACCCATTGGATACGCAGTATTTT	CASTDPLDTQYF
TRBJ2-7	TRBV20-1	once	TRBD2	TGCAGTGCTAGCCCCGGGGGGGGCTTCTCCTACGAGCAGTACTTC	CSASPGGGFSYEQYF
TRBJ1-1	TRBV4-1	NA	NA	TGCGCCAGCAGGGTGGGGGGCAACACTGAAGCTTTCTTT	CASRVGGNTEAFF
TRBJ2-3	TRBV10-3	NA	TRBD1	TGTGCCATCAGTCCGGGACAGGGGGCCGCAGATACGCAGTATTTT	CAISPGQGAADTQYF
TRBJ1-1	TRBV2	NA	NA	TGTGCCAGCAGGAAAGGAAGCCTCCGGACAGTGAACACTGAAGCTTTCTTT	CASRKGSLRTVNTEAFF
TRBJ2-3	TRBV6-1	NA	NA	TGTGCCAGCACGAGACTAGGGACAGATACGCAGTATTTT	CASTRLGTDTQYF
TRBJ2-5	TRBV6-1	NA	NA	TGTGCCAGCAGGAGTAGTCAAGAGACCCAGTACTTC	CASRSSQETQYF
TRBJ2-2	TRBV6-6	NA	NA	TGTGCCAGCAGTTACGACAACCCCTCGAACACCGGGGAGCTGTTTTTT	CASSYDNPSNTGELFF
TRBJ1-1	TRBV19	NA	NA	TGTGCCAGTAGTACACAGGGAAGGGGCAGTCCCACTGAAGCTTTCTTT	CASSTQGRGSPTEAFF
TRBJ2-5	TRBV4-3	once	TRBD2	TGCGCCAGCAGCGGTACGGGGGGGTTGGGAGAGACCCAGTACTTC	CASSGTGGLGETQYF